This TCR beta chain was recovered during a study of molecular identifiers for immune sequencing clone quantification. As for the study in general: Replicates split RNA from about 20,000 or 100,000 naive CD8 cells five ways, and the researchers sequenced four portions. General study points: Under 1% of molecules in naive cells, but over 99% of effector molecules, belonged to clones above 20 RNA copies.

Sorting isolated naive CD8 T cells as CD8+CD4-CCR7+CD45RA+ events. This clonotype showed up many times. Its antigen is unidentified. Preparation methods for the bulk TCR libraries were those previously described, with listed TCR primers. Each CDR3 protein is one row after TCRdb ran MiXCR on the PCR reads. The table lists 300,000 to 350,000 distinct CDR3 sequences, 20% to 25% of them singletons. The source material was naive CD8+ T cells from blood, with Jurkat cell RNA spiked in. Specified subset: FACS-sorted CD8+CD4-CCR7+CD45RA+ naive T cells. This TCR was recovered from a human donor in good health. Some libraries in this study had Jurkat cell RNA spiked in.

CDR3 nucleotides: TGCAGTGCTAGGGGGACCCAAGACACTGAAGCTTTCTTT. Its protein product is CSARGTQDTEAFF. V and J are TRBV20-1 and TRBJ1-1, with D tentatively TRBD1 (5 bases). The V gene's germline CDR1 is DFQATT and CDR2 SNEGSKA (reference sequence). V lost 3 bases to trimming and J lost 3 bases, with 11 bases between them. This CDR3 is 13 amino acids long.